These 27 T cell receptor beta chains share one sample of origin, sequenced in a study of Graves' ophthalmopathy and Graves' hyperthyroidism. As the template, RNA transcripts were used to amplify TCR beta CDR3 regions. An opening RT-PCR round employed HTBI primers and preceded a second-round multiplex PCR. TCRdb called the multiplex PCR reads again in MiXCR, with one record for every CDR3 protein. Among roughly 1.1 million distinct CDR3 sequences, less than 45% were seen once, and the ten largest hold approximately 12%. The specimen sequenced was peripheral blood or thyroid tissue (not recorded which). The receptors shown here come from an adult man with Graves' hyperthyroidism.

This clonotype was seen ten or more times. The CDR3 reads CASSLDAGPAFF. The CDR3 bases are TGTGCCAGCAGCTTAGATGCAGGTCCGGCTTTCTTT. The chain uses TRBV7-9 and TRBJ1-1; D remains unclear. The CDR3 runs 12 residues. V was cut by 1 base and J by 11 bases, with 11 bases left in between. The germline V gene has CDR1 SEHNR and CDR2 FQNEAQ (reference sequence).

This clonotype was found a few times. One end of the junction does not line up with germline, which may come from a read error. The gene calls are TRBV25-1 and TRBJ1-6; 9 bases match TRBD1. The V gene's germline CDR1 is MGHDK and CDR2 SYGVNS. The CDR3 totals 14 residues. Here the CDR3 DNA reads TGTGCCAGCAGCCCCGGGACAGGGAATTCACTCCTCCACTTT. Translating gives CASSPGTGNSLLHF.

This clonotype was recorded at least ten times. The V and J genes are TRBV20-1 and TRBJ2-7; D is ambiguous. The CDR3 has 13 residues. The germline V gene has CDR1 DFQATT and CDR2 SNEGSKA (reference sequence). The V gene lost 1 base and the J gene lost 0 bases, with 7 bases spanning the gap. This chain's CDR3 is CSARADNSYEQYF. The CDR3 nucleotides read TGCAGTGCTAGAGCAGACAACTCCTACGAGCAGTACTTC.

The V gene is TRBV10-3, the J gene TRBJ2-3, with a weak D call TRBD2 (6 bases). Germline V gene sequence: CDR1 ENHRY, CDR2 SYGVKD. Deletions cut 5 bases from V and 5 bases from J, with 17 bases between. This CDR3 has 15 residues. In nucleotides, the CDR3 is TGTGCCATCAGTAACCGGGAGCAGAAGGAAGATACGCAGTATTTT. Residues: CAISNREQKEDTQYF.

This clonotype was picked up many times. The chain is built from TRBV4-3 and TRBJ1-2; D is unclear. Germline V gene sequence: CDR1 LGHNA, CDR2 YSLEER. The V and J ends lost 4 bases and 8 bases respectively, with 11 bases between them. The CDR3 runs 12 residues. CDR3 bases: TGCGCCAGCAGCCGCGACTTTTCCGGCTACACCTTC. It yields the protein CASSRDFSGYTF.

This clonotype was counted only a few times. The CDR3 reads CASSQDVGYPDNYGYTF. DNA for the CDR3: TGCGCCAGCAGCCAAGATGTTGGGTACCCAGACAACTATGGCTACACCTTC. J is TRBJ1-2 and V is TRBV4-3, with D unresolved. The CDR3 sequence is 17 residues long. Germline assignment: CDR1 LGHNA and CDR2 YSLEER. The ends were cut back, 0 bases at V and 2 bases at J, with 16 bases in the middle.

CDR3 amino acids: CAICPEQGTRAQYF. The CDR3 DNA reads as TGTGCCATCTGCCCGGAGCAGGGGACTAGGGCCCAGTACTTC. This chain uses TRBV10-3 with TRBJ2-5, with 8 positions matching TRBD2. V lost 8 bases, J lost 9 bases, and 14 bases stayed unmatched. Germline V gene lookup returns CDR1 ENHRY and CDR2 SYGVKD. The CDR3 sequence is 14 residues long.

The chain is built from TRBV27 and TRBJ2-7; 9 bases agree with TRBD2. Germline CDR1 MNHEY, CDR2 SMNVEV (reference sequence). The V gene end was trimmed by 8 bases and the J gene end by 3 bases; junction bases not matched to a gene: 8. This CDR3 region has 14 residues. CDR3 DNA: TGTGCCAGCCAGGACCATAGCGGGAGCTACGAGCAGTACTTC. Protein sequence: CASQDHSGSYEQYF.

The chain recombines TRBV5-6 with TRBJ2-3, with 8 bases identical to TRBD2. The ends lost 1 base at V and 5 bases at J; junction bases unmatched: 6. The CDR3 runs to 15 residues. The germline gives CDR1 SGHDT, CDR2 YYEEEE. The chain's CDR3 is CASSLLRGGQDTQYF. CDR3 DNA: TGTGCCAGCAGCTTGCTACGGGGGGGCCAAGATACGCAGTATTTT.

There are a few counts of this clonotype. This sequence joins TRBV11-2 and TRBJ1-4, with D possibly matching TRBD1 (6 bases). Trimming removed 5 bases from V and 3 bases from J, with 13 bases in between. The CDR3 totals 15 residues. Germline CDR1 reads SGHAT; CDR2 reads FQNNGV. CDR3 protein: CASSPTGRANEKLFF. CDR3 bases: TGTGCCAGCAGCCCCACAGGGCGTGCTAATGAAAAACTGTTTTTT.

This chain joins TRBV29-1 and TRBJ1-2, with D tentatively TRBD1 (6 bases). Germline V lookup: CDR1 SQVTM, CDR2 ANQGSEA. Between the trimmed V and J ends, which lost 6 bases and 4 bases, there was a span of 12 bases. The CDR3 contains 12 residues. CDR3 coding DNA: TGCAGCGTAGCGGACAGCCGCTATGGCTACACCTTC. It is translated as CSVADSRYGYTF.

The chain carries TRBV15 and TRBJ2-5; the D gene could be TRBD1 or TRBD2 (5 bases each). The length of the CDR3 is 15 residues. Germline CDR1 is LNHNV and CDR2 is YYDKDF (reference sequence). The germline V and J ends were trimmed by 3 bases and 4 bases, with 15 bases remaining between them. The CDR3 DNA reads TGTGCCACCAGCAGCGTTGGGTCTGGGGGAGAGACCCAGTACTTC. Protein: CATSSVGSGGETQYF.

V gene TRBV15 combines with J gene TRBJ2-3; the D is unclear. V was clipped by 1 base and J by 4 bases, with 12 bases between them. The CDR3 loop spans 15 amino acids. Germline CDR1 and CDR2: LNHNV and YYDKDF (reference sequence). The CDR3 here is CATSRGRNEADTQYF. In DNA, the CDR3 is TGTGCCACCAGCAGAGGACGGAATGAGGCAGATACGCAGTATTTT.

This clonotype was found many times. J is TRBJ2-7 and V is TRBV7-3, with D possibly TRBD2 on 6 matching bases. Germline values: CDR1 SGHTA, CDR2 FQGTGA. V was shortened by 0 bases and J by 0 bases, with 9 bases between the two germline ends. The CDR3 sequence is 15 residues long. The DNA of the CDR3 is TGTGCCAGCAGCTTAACTGGAGGGGACTCCTACGAGCAGTACTTC. It yields the protein CASSLTGGDSYEQYF.

This clonotype was counted at least ten times. The genes are TRBV5-4 and TRBJ1-2; D not resolved. The CDR3 is made up of 15 amino acids. Germline values: CDR1 SGHNT, CDR2 YYREEE (reference sequence). V shed 1 base and J shed 4 bases, with 14 bases lying between them. The CDR3 reads CASSLTQDGPYGYTF. Here the CDR3 DNA reads TGTGCCAGCAGCTTGACCCAGGACGGACCCTATGGCTACACCTTC.

Notes on this clonotype: This could be a read error, since a much larger clone is one nucleotide away. This chain uses TRBV11-2 with TRBJ1-4; TRBD1 aligns across 10 bases. The V gene's germline CDR1 is SGHAT and CDR2 FQNNGV. Losses at the gene ends were 5 bases for V and 4 bases for J; bases not matched to a gene: 4. This CDR3 has 15 amino acids. The CDR3 region is CASSQGQGLNEKLFF. The CDR3 bases are TGTGCCAGCAGCCAGGGACAGGGGCTTAATGAAAAACTGTTTTTT.

This clonotype was seen repeatedly, ten times or more. The CDR3, as DNA: TGTGCCAGCAGTACGAGTTGGGGTTTGACCGGGGAGCTGTTTTTT. As protein: CASSTSWGLTGELFF. V and J are TRBV2 and TRBJ2-2; no clear D gene. Trimming pared 5 bases from V and 5 bases from J, leaving 15 bases between. This CDR3 contains 15 residues. Looked up from germline, CDR1 is SNHLY and CDR2 is FYNNEI.

This clonotype was found many times. The rearrangement uses TRBV19 and TRBJ2-5; the match to TRBD2 covers 8 bases. The germline V gene has CDR1 LNHDA and CDR2 SQIVND (reference sequence). The CDR3 covers 15 residues. V gave up 10 bases and J gave up 1 base; unmatched junction bases: 11. The CDR3 reads CATARGGEIQETQYF. Here the CDR3 DNA reads TGTGCCACCGCACGGGGGGGGGAAATCCAAGAGACCCAGTACTTC.

This clonotype was counted ten times or more. This chain links TRBV2 with TRBJ1-4, with D possibly matching TRBD1 (5 bases). V was trimmed by 3 bases and J by 10 bases, leaving 15 bases between them. The CDR3 totals 14 residues. CDR1 is SNHLY, CDR2 FYNNEI, per germline. CDR3 nucleotide sequence: TGTGCCAGCAGTGACAGGGAAGGGGATGGAAAACTGTTTTTT. Its protein product is CASSDREGDGKLFF.

Notes on this clonotype: This is likely a read error, given that the CDR3 carries no conserved phenylalanine or tryptophan at its end. The DNA is left out, because the CDR3 cannot be placed on it with certainty; the CDR3 is given as TCRdb lists it. This chain connects TRBV11-2 to TRBJ2-7; TRBD1 is the table's D call and was not checked against the DNA. 8 amino acids form the CDR3, both terminal residues included. Germline CDR1 reads SGHAT; CDR2 reads FQNNGV. The CDR3 reads CASSQVAR.

The rearrangement uses TRBV12-3 or TRBV12-4 and TRBJ2-7, with unresolved D. The CDR3 is 13 amino acids. V was trimmed by 4 bases and J by 3 bases, leaving 10 bases between them. The CDR3 is CASSYMVDYEQYF. The CDR3 DNA reads as TGTGCCAGCAGTTACATGGTTGACTACGAGCAGTACTTC.

The chain couples TRBV4-2 to TRBJ1-5, with TRBD1 as a possible D gene (5 bases). The CDR3 is 13 residues long. Germline CDR1 and CDR2: LGHNA and YNFKEQ. V lost 4 bases to trimming and J lost 5 bases, with 9 bases between them. This CDR3 is CASSPREHQPQHF. CDR3 nucleotide sequence: TGTGCCAGCAGCCCCAGGGAGCATCAGCCCCAGCATTTT.

There are many counts of this clonotype. V and J are TRBV7-9 and TRBJ1-5, with D unclear. Germline V gene sequence: CDR1 SEHNR, CDR2 FQNEAQ (reference sequence). The V end was cut by 4 bases, the J end by 7 bases, with 17 bases between. The CDR3 spans 15 residues. The CDR3: CASSSDFQEEQPQHF. In DNA, the CDR3 is TGTGCCAGCAGCTCAGATTTTCAAGAGGAGCAGCCCCAGCATTTT.

This clonotype has at least ten counts. The CDR3 DNA follows: TGTGCCACCAGTGGAGGCAGGGGTGAGCAGTATTTT. Amino acid sequence: CATSGGRGEQYF. The chain has TRBV24-1 and TRBJ2-3; a possible D gene is TRBD1 (6 bases). In germline, CDR1 is KGHDR, CDR2 SFDVKD. The V end was cut by 5 bases, the J end by 11 bases, with 13 bases between. The CDR3 spans 12 residues.

The V and J genes are TRBV2 and TRBJ1-2, with D uncertain. Germline loops: CDR1 SNHLY, CDR2 FYNNEI. CDR3 length: 13 residues. Trimming stripped 4 bases from V and 3 bases from J, with 9 bases between. The CDR3 DNA follows: TGTGCCAGCAGTGGCCAGAGCTACTATGGCTACACCTTC. This gives the protein CASSGQSYYGYTF. Drawing the rest from reference TRBV2 and TRBJ1-2, the complete variable domain is EPEVTQTPSHQVTQMGQEVILRCVPISNHLYFYWYRQILGQKVEFLVSFYNNEISEKSEIFDDQFSVERPDGSNFTLKIRSTKLEDSAMYFCASSGQSYYGYTFGSGTRLTVV.

This chain connects TRBV24-1 to TRBJ2-5, with D uncertain. CDR1 and CDR2 from the germline V gene are KGHDR and SFDVKD. CDR3 size: 11 residues. Trimming shortened V by 9 bases and J by 2 bases, and 6 bases separated the two germline ends. Written as DNA, the CDR3 is TGTGCCACCCGAGAACAAGAGACCCAGTACTTC. It codes for CATREQETQYF.

Remarks on this clonotype: This may arise from a read error, as a much more abundant clone is one base away. The genes are TRBV29-1 and TRBJ1-5; a possible D gene is TRBD1 (5 bases). Trimming pared 6 bases from V and 0 bases from J, leaving 9 bases between. This CDR3 has 13 amino acids. Germline loops: CDR1 SQVTM, CDR2 ANQGSEA. The CDR3 loop reads CSVPGDSNQPQHF. In DNA, the CDR3 is TGCAGCGTCCCGGGGGATAGCAATCAGCCCCAGCATTTT.